This entry lists 10 T cell receptor beta chains sequenced from one sample in a study of brain metastases from non-small cell lung cancer (dated 2019 in TCRdb). The library came from the immunoSEQ multiplex PCR assay. TCRdb provides this immuneACCESS table in a form limited to in-frame rearrangements. Some clones are lacking; in checked studies, under half of them reflect an unresolved V gene, and why the rest are absent is not known. The sample table records about 15,000 clones; over 75% of these occur just once. Of the sample, 7.5% to 9.5% falls within the top ten clones. Sequencing was done on a sample of primary lung tumor tissue. The sample's cell subset or site label, in plain terms: primary lung tumor paired with brain metastasis. These receptors originate from a donor at least 40 years old with non-small cell lung cancer.

CDR3 in DNA: TGTGCCAGCAGCGTACAAGGGTCCTCTGGAAACACCATATATTTT. The encoded protein is CASSVQGSSGNTIYF. This sequence joins TRBV5-4 and TRBJ1-3; D is undetermined. The V end was cut by 4 bases, the J end by 0 bases, with 11 bases between. This CDR3 region has 15 residues. Germline V gives CDR1 SGHNT, CDR2 YYREEE (reference sequence).

This sequence joins TRBV5-4 and TRBJ2-1, with TRBD1 identical over 8 bases. Trimming took 2 bases from V and 5 from J; bases not matched to a gene: 6. Per germline, CDR1 SGHNT and CDR2 YYREEE (reference sequence). The CDR3 covers 15 residues. The DNA of the CDR3 is TGTGCCAGCAGCTTTTCAGGGGGCGGGAACAATGAGCAGTTCTTC. Protein: CASSFSGGGNNEQFF.

For the CDR3, the DNA is TGCAGCGTTTACACACAGAACTATGGCTACACCTTC. Translation: CSVYTQNYGYTF. This chain links TRBV29-1 with TRBJ1-2; D gene ambiguous. V was shortened by 5 bases and J by 2 bases, with 9 bases between the two germline ends. Germline assignment: CDR1 SQVTM and CDR2 ANQGSEA. The CDR3 loop spans 12 amino acids.

The chain uses TRBV5-1 and TRBJ1-3, with D unclear. Germline CDR1 is SGHRS and CDR2 is YFSETQ. V was cut by 4 bases and J by 3 bases, with 14 bases left in between. The CDR3 has 15 amino acids. Here the CDR3 DNA reads TGCGCCAGCAGCCCCCCCGGGAGAGGTGGAAACACCATATATTTT. Encoded protein: CASSPPGRGGNTIYF.

The CDR3 region is CASSDSAHTNTGELFF. DNA for the CDR3: TGTGCCAGCAGTGACTCTGCCCATACGAACACCGGGGAGCTGTTTTTT. The chain links TRBV6-4 to TRBJ2-2; no firm D call. CDR1 MRHNA and CDR2 SNTAGT come from the germline V gene. Trimming took off 0 bases at V and 0 bases at J, with 8 bases between the two ends. The CDR3 is 16 residues long.

The chain combines TRBV9 with TRBJ2-1; TRBD2 matches at 12 bases. Germline-derived CDR1 and CDR2 are SGDLS and YYNGEE. Trimming at V came to 2 bases and at J to 8 bases, leaving 8 bases not matched to a gene. The CDR3 contains 16 residues. CDR3 coding DNA: TGTGCCAGCAGCGTTCCCTCTAGCGGGGGGGCCGATGAGCAGTTCTTC. Translation gives CASSVPSSGGADEQFF.

The gene calls are TRBV7-6 and TRBJ2-5; the D call may be TRBD1 or TRBD2 (5 bases each). The germline V gene encodes CDR1 SGHVS and CDR2 FNYEAQ. The V end was cut by 4 bases, the J end by 2 bases, with 11 bases between. The CDR3 totals 14 residues. CDR3 in amino acids: CASSSGTVQETQYF. In nucleotides, the CDR3 is TGTGCCAGCAGCTCGGGGACGGTACAAGAGACCCAGTACTTC.

This rearrangement joins TRBV7-3 to TRBJ2-3; tentative D call: TRBD2 (5 bases). CDR3 length: 15 amino acids. Trimming pared 5 bases from V and 2 bases from J, leaving 14 bases between. Germline values: CDR1 SGHTA, CDR2 FQGTGA. DNA for the CDR3: TGTGCCAGCAGCCCAACGCCGGGGTCCACAGATACGCAGTATTTT. Protein: CASSPTPGSTDTQYF.

J is TRBJ1-4 and V is TRBV4-1; perhaps TRBD1 as D (5 bases). The CDR3 covers 14 residues. The germline V gene encodes CDR1 MGHRA and CDR2 YSYEKL. The germline V and J ends were trimmed by 4 bases and 5 bases, with 11 bases remaining between them. The CDR3 nucleotides are TGCGCCAGCAGCCCCAGGTGGGGGAATGAAAAACTGTTTTTT. Residues: CASSPRWGNEKLFF.

The chain carries TRBV5-1 and TRBJ1-5; TRBD1 is a possible D gene (5 bases). CDR1 and CDR2 (germline): SGHRS, YFSETQ. This CDR3 has 13 residues. V lost 4 bases to trimming and J lost 5 bases, with 10 bases between them. As DNA, the CDR3 is TGCGCCAGCAGCGAAGGGGTGTATCAGCCCCAGCATTTT. Protein product: CASSEGVYQPQHF.